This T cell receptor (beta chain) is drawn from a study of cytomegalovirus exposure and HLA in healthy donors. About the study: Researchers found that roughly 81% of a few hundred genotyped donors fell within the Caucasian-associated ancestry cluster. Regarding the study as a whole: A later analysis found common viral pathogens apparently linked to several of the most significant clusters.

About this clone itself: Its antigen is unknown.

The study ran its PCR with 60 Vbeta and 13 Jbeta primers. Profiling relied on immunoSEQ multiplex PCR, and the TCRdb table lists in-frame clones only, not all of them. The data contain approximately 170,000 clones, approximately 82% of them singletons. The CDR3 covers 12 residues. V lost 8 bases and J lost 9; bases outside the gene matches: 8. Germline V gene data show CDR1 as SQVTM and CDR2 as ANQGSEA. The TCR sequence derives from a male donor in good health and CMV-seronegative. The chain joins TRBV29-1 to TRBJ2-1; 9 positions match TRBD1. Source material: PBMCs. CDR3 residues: CSSDRGRGEQFF. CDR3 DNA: TGCAGCTCGGACAGGGGTCGGGGTGAGCAGTTCTTC.